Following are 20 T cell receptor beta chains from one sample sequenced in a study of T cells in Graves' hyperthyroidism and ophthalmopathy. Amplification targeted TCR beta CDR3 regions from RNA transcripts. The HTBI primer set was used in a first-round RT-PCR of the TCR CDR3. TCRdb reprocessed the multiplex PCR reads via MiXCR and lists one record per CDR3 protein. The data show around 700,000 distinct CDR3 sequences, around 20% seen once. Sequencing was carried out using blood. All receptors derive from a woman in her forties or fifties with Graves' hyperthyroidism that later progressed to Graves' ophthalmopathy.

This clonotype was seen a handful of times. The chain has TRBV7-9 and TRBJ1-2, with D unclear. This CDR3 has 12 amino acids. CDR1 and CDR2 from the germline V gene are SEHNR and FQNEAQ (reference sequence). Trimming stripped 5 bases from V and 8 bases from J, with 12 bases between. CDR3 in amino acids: CASSPALGGYTF. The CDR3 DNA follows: TGTGCCAGCAGCCCAGCCCTAGGCGGCTACACCTTC.

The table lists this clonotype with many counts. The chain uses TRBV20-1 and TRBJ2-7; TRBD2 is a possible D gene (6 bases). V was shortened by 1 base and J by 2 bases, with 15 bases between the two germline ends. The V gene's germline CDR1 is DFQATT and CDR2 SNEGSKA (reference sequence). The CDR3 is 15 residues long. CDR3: CSARARGLTAYEQYF. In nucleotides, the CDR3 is TGCAGTGCTAGAGCAAGGGGACTGACTGCCTACGAGCAGTACTTC.

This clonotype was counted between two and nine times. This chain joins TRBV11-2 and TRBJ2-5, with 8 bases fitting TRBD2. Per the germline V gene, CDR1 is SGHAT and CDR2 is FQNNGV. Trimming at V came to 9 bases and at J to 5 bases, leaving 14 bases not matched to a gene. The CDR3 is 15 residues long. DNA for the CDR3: TGTGCCAGTAGCACTAGTCTCGGGGGGGCCGAGACCCAGTACTTC. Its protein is CASSTSLGGAETQYF.

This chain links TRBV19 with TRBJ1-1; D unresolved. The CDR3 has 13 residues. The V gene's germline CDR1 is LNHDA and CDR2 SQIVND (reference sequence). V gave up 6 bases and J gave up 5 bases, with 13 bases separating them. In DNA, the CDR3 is TGTGCCAGTAGCGGACCCTCGGGGACTGAAGCTTTCTTT. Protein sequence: CASSGPSGTEAFF.

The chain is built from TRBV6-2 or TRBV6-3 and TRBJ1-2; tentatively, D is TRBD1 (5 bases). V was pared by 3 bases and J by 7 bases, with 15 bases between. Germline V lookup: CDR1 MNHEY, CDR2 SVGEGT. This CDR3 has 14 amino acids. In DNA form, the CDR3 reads TGTGCCAGCAGTTATTTGATTGGGCAGGGTGGCTACACCTTC. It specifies CASSYLIGQGGYTF.

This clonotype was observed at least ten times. DNA of the CDR3: TGTGCCAGCAGTCCCAACCCCGGGACACAATTTGGCATGAACACTGAAGCTTTCTTT. Amino acids: CASSPNPGTQFGMNTEAFF. This chain joins TRBV12-3 or TRBV12-4 and TRBJ1-1, with a possible D match to TRBD1 (6 bases). The CDR3 length is 19 residues. Trimming left V 5 bases short and J 0 bases short, with 25 bases between.

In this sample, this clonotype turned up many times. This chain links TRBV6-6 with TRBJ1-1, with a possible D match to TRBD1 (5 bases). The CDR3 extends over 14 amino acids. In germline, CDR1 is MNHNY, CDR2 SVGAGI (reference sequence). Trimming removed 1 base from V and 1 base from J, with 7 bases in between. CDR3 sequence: CASSYLGENTEAFF. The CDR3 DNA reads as TGTGCCAGCAGTTACTTGGGGGAGAACACTGAAGCTTTCTTT.

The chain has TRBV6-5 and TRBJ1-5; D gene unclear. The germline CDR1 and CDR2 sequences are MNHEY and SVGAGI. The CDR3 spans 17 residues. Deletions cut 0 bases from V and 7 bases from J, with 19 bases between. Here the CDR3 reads CASSYSGTLRAGQPQHF. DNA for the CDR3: TGTGCCAGCAGTTACTCCGGTACCCTGAGGGCGGGACAGCCCCAGCATTTT.

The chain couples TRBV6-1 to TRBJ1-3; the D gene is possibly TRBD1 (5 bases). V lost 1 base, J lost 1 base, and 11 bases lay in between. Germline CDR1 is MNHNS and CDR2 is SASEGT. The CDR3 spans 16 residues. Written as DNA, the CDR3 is TGTGCCAGCAGTGAAGTGACAGTGCCTTCTGGAAACACCATATATTTT. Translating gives CASSEVTVPSGNTIYF.

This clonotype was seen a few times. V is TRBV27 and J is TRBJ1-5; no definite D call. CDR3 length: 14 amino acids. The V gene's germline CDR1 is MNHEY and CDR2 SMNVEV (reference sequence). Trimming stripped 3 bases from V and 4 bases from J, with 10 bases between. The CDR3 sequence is CASSLYLGNQPQHF. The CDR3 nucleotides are TGTGCCAGCAGTTTGTATTTGGGAAATCAGCCCCAGCATTTT.

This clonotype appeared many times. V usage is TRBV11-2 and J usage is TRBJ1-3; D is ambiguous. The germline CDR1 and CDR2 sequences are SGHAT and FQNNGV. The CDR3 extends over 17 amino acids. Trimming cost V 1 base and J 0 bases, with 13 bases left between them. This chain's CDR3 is CASSLGSSTNSGNTIYF. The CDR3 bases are TGTGCCAGCAGCTTAGGATCCTCGACTAACTCTGGAAACACCATATATTTT.

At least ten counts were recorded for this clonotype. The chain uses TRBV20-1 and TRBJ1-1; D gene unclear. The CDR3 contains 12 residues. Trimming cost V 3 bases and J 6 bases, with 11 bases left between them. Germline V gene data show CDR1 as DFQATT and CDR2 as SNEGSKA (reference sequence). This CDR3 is CSARRGPAEAFF. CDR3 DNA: TGCAGTGCTAGGCGAGGTCCCGCTGAAGCTTTCTTT.

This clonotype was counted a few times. The CDR3 bases are TGTGCCAGCAGCTCGAGGGCCGGGACAGGGACGTACGAGCAGTACTTC. Its translation is CASSSRAGTGTYEQYF. V and J are TRBV5-4 and TRBJ2-7; 9 nucleotides agree with TRBD1. CDR3 length: 16 residues. V lost 3 bases, J lost 4 bases, and 11 bases stayed unmatched. Germline CDR1 reads SGHNT; CDR2 reads YYREEE (reference sequence).

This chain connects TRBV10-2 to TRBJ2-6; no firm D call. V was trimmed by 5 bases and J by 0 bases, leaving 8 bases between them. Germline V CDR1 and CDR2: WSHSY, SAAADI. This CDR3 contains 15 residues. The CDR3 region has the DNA TGCGCCAGCAGTATACCCTCCTCTGGGGCCAACGTCCTGACTTTC. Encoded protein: CASSIPSSGANVLTF.

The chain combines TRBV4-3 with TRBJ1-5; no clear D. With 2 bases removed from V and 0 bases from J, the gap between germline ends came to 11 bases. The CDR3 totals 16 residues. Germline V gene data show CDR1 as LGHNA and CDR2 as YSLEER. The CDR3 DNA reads TGCGCCAGCAGCCAACGGCAAGGGTATAGCAATCAGCCCCAGCATTTT. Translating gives CASSQRQGYSNQPQHF.

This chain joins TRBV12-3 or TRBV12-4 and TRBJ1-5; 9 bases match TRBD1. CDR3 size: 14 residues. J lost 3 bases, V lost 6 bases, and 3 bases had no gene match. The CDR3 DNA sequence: TGTGCCAGCAGCCAACAGGGGGCCAATCAGCCCCAGCATTTT. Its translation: CASSQQGANQPQHF.

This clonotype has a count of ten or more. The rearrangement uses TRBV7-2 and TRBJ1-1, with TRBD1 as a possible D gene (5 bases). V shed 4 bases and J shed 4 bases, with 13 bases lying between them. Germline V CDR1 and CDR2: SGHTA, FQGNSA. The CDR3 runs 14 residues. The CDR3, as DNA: TGTGCCAGCAGCTCCCAAGGAGGGGTCACTGAAGCTTTCTTT. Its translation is CASSSQGGVTEAFF.

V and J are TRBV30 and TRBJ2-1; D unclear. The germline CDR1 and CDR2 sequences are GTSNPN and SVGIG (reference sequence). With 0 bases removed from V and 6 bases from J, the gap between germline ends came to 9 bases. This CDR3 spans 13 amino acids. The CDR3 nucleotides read TGTGCCTGGAGTGTAGACACCTCCAATGAGCAGTTCTTC. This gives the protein CAWSVDTSNEQFF.

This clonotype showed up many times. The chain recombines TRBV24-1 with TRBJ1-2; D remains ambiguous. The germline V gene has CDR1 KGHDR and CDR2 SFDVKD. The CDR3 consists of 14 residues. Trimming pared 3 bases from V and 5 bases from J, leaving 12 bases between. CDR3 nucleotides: TGTGCCACCAGTGATGGTAGGCGGGGATATGGCTACACCTTC. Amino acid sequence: CATSDGRRGYGYTF.

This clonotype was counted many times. The CDR3 is CASSPNPISSYEQYF. CDR3 DNA: TGTGCCAGCAGTCCGAACCCCATCAGCTCCTACGAGCAGTACTTC. This chain uses TRBV6-1 with TRBJ2-7, with unresolved D. The CDR3 is 15 residues long. Germline V gives CDR1 MNHNS, CDR2 SASEGT. V lost 5 bases to trimming and J lost 0 bases, with 14 bases between them.